This T cell receptor beta chain was obtained from a study of T cell repertoires in cytomegalovirus infection. TCRdb fed the reads into MiXCR, producing one record per CDR3 protein. The table has roughly 920,000 distinct CDR3 sequences, less than 35% seen once. Remarks on this clonotype: As yet, its antigen is unknown.

The V end was cut by 3 bases, the J end by 6 bases, with 9 bases between. This CDR3 spans 13 amino acids. Germline CDR1 LNHDA, CDR2 SQIVND (reference sequence). This sequence was found in a human donor in good health (CMV status not recorded). Some clones in this sample may be carry-over from other donors' samples. Source: cultured CD8+ T cells from PBMCs, taken from culture after CMV antigen stimulation. This chain uses TRBV19 with TRBJ2-1; D is undetermined. The CDR3 DNA is TGTGCCAGTAGTATGGGATTAACCAATGAGCAGTTCTTC. This gives the protein CASSMGLTNEQFF.